This TCR beta chain was sequenced for a study of shared clonotypes between healthy human individuals. Study results and caveats: When compared with the clonotypes that were shared by all four sorted-subset donors, the non-shared clonotypes turned out to have lower generation probabilities.

Data came from immunoSEQ multiplex PCR; TCRdb stores just in-frame clones and leaves some out. This sample yields over a million clones, of which approximately 70% are seen a single time; over 1.3% belongs to the top ten. This clone occurred a few times. Antigen unknown. This sample also contains other DNA sequences that code for the same CDR3. The CDR3 has 14 residues. Germline V CDR1 and CDR2: GTSNPN, SVGIG (reference sequence). The V gene end was trimmed by 3 bases and the J gene end by 5 bases; junction bases not matched to a gene: 9. The sequence came from a man aged 18 to 35 in good health. The chain combines TRBV30 with TRBJ1-1, with TRBD1 matching 7 bases. The sample consisted of memory CD4+ T cells sorted from blood. Subset meaning: CD45RA-negative fraction. The CDR3 nucleotides are TGTGCCTGGAGCAAGGGACAGTTGAGGACTGAAGCTTTCTTT. Its protein product is CAWSKGQLRTEAFF. Drawing the rest from reference TRBV30 and TRBJ1-1, the complete variable domain is SQTIHQWPATLVQPVGSPLSLECTVEGTSNPNLYWYRQAAGRGLQLLFYSVGIGQISSEVPQNLSASRPQDRQFILSSKKLLLSDSGFYLCAWSKGQLRTEAFFGQGTRLTVV.